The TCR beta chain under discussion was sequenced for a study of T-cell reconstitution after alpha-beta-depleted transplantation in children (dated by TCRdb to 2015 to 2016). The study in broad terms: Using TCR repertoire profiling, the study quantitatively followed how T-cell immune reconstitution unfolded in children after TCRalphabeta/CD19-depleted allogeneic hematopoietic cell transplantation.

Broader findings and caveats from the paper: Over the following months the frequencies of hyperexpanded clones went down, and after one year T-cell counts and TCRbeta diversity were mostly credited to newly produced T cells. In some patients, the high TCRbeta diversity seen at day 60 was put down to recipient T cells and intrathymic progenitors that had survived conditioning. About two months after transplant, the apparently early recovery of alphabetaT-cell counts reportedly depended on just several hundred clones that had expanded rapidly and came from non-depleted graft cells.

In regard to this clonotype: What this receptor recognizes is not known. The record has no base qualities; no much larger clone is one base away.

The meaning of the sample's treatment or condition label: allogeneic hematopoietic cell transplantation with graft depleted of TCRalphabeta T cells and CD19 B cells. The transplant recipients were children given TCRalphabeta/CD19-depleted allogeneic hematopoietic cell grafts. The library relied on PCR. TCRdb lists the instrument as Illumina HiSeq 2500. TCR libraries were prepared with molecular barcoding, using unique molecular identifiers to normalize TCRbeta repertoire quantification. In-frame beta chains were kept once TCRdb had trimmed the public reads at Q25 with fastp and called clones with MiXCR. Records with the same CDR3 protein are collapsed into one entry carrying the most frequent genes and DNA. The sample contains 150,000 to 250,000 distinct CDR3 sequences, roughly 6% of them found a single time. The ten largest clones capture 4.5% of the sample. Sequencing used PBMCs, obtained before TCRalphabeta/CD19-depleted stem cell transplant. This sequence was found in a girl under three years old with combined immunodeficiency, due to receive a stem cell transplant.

This receptor carries the CDR3 CASREGAADTQYF. The DNA sequence is TGTGCCAGCCGGGAGGGCGCCGCAGATACGCAGTATTTT. The chain is made from TRBV12-3 or TRBV12-4 and TRBJ2-3; a stretch of 8 junction bases matches TRBD2. Measured from the cysteine to the phenylalanine, the CDR3 is 13 residues long. The retained sequence is limited to the CDR3, 39 bases, with the frame set at the first base. V is trimmed back by 8 bases and J by 4 bases, and the junction contains 5 bases that no gene match accounts for.